Described below is a single TCR beta chain sequence and its context. TCRdb keeps only in-frame clones here, not all; method: immunoSEQ multiplex PCR. The table lists tens of thousands of clones, roughly 94% of them singletons. The data were taken from a study of T cell changes during pregnancy in multiple sclerosis. V trimming: 1 base; J trimming: 0 bases; junction bases outside the gene matches: 15. CDR1 is SGHVS and CDR2 is FNYEAQ in the germline V gene. The CDR3 loop spans 20 amino acids. V gene TRBV7-6 combines with J gene TRBJ2-5; 9 nucleotides line up with TRBD2. Sequenced here: CD4+ T cells from peripheral blood mononuclear cells, sampled in the second trimester of pregnancy. This sequence originates from a female donor with multiple sclerosis, enrolled in a pregnancy study. CDR3 sequence: CASSLVRAGGPDRYQETQYF. CDR3 nucleotide sequence: TGTGCCAGCAGCTTAGTCCGGGCGGGGGGGCCTGATCGGTACCAAGAGACCCAGTACTTC.